This T cell receptor (beta chain) was found in a study of cytomegalovirus exposure and HLA in healthy donors. Across the study: A data release that came early held some 84 million unique TCRs from HLA-typed donors.

The study ran its PCR with 60 Vbeta and 13 Jbeta primers. Assay: immunoSEQ multiplex PCR; the TCRdb copy retains only in-frame clones and omits some. The data show roughly 240,000 clones, 70% to 90% seen once. With regard to this clone: The antigen is not known.

Per the germline V gene, CDR1 is MNHEY and CDR2 is SVGAGI. Deletions cut 7 bases from V and 8 bases from J, with 20 bases between. The CDR3 has 14 amino acids. Overall study findings and caveats: In an earlier analysis, productive rearrangement rates for most beta V segments clustered near 87% or 30%. Listed as cytomegalovirus-associated were approximately 160 TCR beta chains. Presence/absence analyses supposed approximately even sequencing depth among donors.

This receptor was obtained from a girl aged 2-10 years in good health and CMV-seronegative. Material: PBMCs. The chain carries TRBV6-5 and TRBJ1-1; D uncertain. The CDR3 loop reads CASTQIQEDYEAFF. In nucleotides, the CDR3 is TGTGCCAGCACCCAAATACAAGAGGATTACGAAGCTTTCTTT.